This TCR beta chain came from a study of identical twins. Study results and limitations: Models underestimated TCR alpha sharing (out-of-frame) in monozygotic twins.

Germline loops: CDR1 MNHEY, CDR2 SMNVEV (reference sequence). V shed 5 bases and J shed 2 bases, with 17 bases lying between them. CDR3 size: 16 residues. TCRdb reprocessed the 5' RACE reads with MiXCR, giving one entry per CDR3 protein. This sample has around 690,000 distinct CDR3 sequences, with around 21% found just once. Points on this clonotype: Its target is unknown.

This sample was also put to use in a study of T cells expressing NK-cell markers.

This clonotype was sampled from a woman aged 18-29 years in good health. The chain carries TRBV27 and TRBJ2-3; the D gene is possibly TRBD1 (5 bases). Sequencing was done on a sample of PBMCs. CDR3 nucleotide sequence: TGTGCCAGCAGTCCCCAGCTGGGGCGCGACACAGATACGCAGTATTTT. Translation gives CASSPQLGRDTDTQYF.